This T cell receptor (beta chain) was captured by sequencing in a study of blood T cell repertoires in COVID-19. Study-wide context: Sources were T cells, B-cell-depleted T cells, or PBMCs; the material itself was cDNA or gDNA.

Original processing notes: Researchers report that nucleated cell counts were estimated from reference gene primer amplification. Here immunoSEQ multiplex PCR was the method, and the copy in TCRdb shows in-frame clones only, minus some. The V and J calls and the clone size are those of that table, but D and trimming were determined from the DNA. The sample consists of 150,000 to 200,000 clones, approximately 81% of them appearing once. This TCR came from a human donor with acute or convalescent COVID-19. The donor label of this sample is uncertain. Input material: peripheral blood.

The CDR3 nucleotides read TGCGCCAGCAGCCAAAGTACAGGAAATGAGAATTCACCCCTCCACTTT. Translated: CASSQSTGNENSPLHF. The V call is TRBV5-1, the J call TRBJ1-6, with D perhaps TRBD1 (5 bases). V lost 4 bases and J 7 bases, leaving 18 bases between the germline ends. The CDR3 runs 16 residues. CDR1 SGHRS and CDR2 YFSETQ come from the germline V gene.